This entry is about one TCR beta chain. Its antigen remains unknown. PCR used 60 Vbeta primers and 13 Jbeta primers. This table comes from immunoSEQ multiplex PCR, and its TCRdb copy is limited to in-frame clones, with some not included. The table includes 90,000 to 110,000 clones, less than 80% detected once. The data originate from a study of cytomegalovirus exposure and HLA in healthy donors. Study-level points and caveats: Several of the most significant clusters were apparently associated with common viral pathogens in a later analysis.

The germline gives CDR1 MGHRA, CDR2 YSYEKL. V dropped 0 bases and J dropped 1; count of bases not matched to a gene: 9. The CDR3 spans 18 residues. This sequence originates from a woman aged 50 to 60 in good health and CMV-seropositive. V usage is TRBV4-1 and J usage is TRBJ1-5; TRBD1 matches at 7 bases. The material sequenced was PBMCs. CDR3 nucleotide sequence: TGCGCCAGCAGCCAAGATCCCTTCTCGGACAGGAGCAATCAGCCCCAGCATTTT. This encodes CASSQDPFSDRSNQPQHF.